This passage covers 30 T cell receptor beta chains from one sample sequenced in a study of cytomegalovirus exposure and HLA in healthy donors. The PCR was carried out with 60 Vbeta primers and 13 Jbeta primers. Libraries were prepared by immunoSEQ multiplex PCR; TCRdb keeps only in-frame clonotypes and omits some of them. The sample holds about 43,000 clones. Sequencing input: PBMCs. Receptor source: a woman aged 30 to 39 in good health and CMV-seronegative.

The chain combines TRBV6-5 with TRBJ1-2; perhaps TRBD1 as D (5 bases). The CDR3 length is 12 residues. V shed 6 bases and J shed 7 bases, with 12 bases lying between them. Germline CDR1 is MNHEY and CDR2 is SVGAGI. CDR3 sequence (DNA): TGTGCCAGCAGCCGGGGGGAATCTGGCTACACCTTC. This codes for CASSRGESGYTF.

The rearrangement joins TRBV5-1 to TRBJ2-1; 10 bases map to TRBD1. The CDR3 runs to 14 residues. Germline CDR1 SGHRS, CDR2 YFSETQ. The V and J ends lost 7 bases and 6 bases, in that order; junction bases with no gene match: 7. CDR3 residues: CASHGTGVGNEQFF. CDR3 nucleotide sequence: TGCGCCAGCCACGGGACAGGGGTTGGCAATGAGCAGTTCTTC.

The chain's CDR3 is CASSEWDRDSGNTIYF. CDR3 coding DNA: TGTGCCAGCAGTGAATGGGACAGAGACTCTGGAAACACCATATATTTT. This rearrangement joins TRBV25-1 to TRBJ1-3, with 7 nucleotides matching TRBD1. The V gene end was trimmed by 1 base and the J gene end by 0 bases; junction bases not matched to a gene: 3. Per germline, CDR1 MGHDK and CDR2 SYGVNS. CDR3 size: 16 residues.

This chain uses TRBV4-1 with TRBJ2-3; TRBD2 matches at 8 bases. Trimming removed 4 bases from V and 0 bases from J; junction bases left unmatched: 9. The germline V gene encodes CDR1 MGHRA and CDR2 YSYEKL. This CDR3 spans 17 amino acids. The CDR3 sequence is CASSPRVAGTSTDTQYF. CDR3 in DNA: TGCGCCAGCAGCCCGAGGGTAGCGGGGACTAGCACAGATACGCAGTATTTT.

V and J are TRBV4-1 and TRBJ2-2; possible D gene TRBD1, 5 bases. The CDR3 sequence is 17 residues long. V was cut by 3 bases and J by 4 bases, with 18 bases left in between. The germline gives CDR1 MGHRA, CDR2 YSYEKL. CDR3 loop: CASSQERTLSITGELFF. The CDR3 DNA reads TGCGCCAGCAGCCAGGAGAGGACACTGAGCATCACCGGGGAGCTGTTTTTT.

The CDR3 bases are TGTGCCAGCAGCGTAGGTGGAGGGCTCACAGATACGCAGTATTTT. Encoded protein: CASSVGGGLTDTQYF. The V call is TRBV9, the J call TRBJ2-3, with TRBD2 as a possible D gene (6 bases). The germline V gene has CDR1 SGDLS and CDR2 YYNGEE. V lost 0 bases and J lost 2, with 10 bases in between. The CDR3 is 15 amino acids.

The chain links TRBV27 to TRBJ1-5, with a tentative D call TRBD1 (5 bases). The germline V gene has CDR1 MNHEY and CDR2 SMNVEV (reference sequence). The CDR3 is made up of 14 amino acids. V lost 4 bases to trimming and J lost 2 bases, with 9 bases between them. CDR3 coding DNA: TGTGCCAGCAGTTCGGGGGGAGGCAATCAGCCCCAGCATTTT. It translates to CASSSGGGNQPQHF.

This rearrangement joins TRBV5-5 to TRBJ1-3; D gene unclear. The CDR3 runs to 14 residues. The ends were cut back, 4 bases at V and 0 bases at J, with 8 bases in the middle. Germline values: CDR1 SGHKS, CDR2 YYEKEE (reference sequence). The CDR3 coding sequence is TGTGCCAGCAGCCCCATGAGCTCTGGAAACACCATATATTTT. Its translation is CASSPMSSGNTIYF.

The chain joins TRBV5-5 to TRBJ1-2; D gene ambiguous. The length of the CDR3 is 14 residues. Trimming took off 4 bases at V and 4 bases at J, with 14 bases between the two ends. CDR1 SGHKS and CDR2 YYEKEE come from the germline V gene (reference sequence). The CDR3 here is CASSTRRDAYGYTF. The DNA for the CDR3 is TGTGCCAGCAGCACGCGCCGGGATGCCTATGGCTACACCTTC.

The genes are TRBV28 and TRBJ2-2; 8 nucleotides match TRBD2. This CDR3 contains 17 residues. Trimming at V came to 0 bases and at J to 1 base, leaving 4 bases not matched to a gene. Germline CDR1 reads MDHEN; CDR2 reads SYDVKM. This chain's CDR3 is CASSLWSSGMNTGELFF. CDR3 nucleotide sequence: TGTGCCAGCAGTTTATGGAGTAGCGGGATGAACACCGGGGAGCTGTTTTTT.

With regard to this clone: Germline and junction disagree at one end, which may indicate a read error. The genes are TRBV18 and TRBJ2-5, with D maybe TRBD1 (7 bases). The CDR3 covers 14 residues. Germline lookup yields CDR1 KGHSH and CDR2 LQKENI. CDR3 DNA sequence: TGTGCCAGCTCATCACCGACAGGGAGGGAGACCCAGTACTTC. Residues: CASSSPTGRETQYF. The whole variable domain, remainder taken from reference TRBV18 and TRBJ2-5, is NAGVMQNPRHLVRRRGQEARLRCSPMKGHSHVYWYRQLPEEGLKFMVYLQKENIIDESGMPKERFSAEFPKEGPSILRIQQVVRGDSAAYFCASSSPTGRETQYFGPGTRLLVL.

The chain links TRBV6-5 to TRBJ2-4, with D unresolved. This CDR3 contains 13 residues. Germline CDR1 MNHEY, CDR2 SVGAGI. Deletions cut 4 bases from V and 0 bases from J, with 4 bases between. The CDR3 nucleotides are TGTGCCAGCAGTTCCATAGCCAAAAACATTCAGTACTTC. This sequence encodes CASSSIAKNIQYF.

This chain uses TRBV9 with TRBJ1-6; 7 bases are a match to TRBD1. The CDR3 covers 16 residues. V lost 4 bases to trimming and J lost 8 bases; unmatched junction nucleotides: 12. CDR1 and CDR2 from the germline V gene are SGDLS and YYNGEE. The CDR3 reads CASSPHSGRGDSPLHF. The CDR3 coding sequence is TGTGCCAGCAGCCCCCATAGTGGCAGGGGGGATTCACCCCTCCACTTT.

The CDR3 nucleotides are TGTGCCAGCTCACCACGCGGGGTCCAGTACACTGAAGCTTTCTTT. Translation gives CASSPRGVQYTEAFF. V is TRBV18 and J is TRBJ1-1; D not certain. CDR3 length equals 15 residues. Germline assignment: CDR1 KGHSH and CDR2 LQKENI. V was cut by 1 base and J by 3 bases, with 12 bases left in between. The entire variable domain, with the rest obtained from reference TRBV18 and TRBJ1-1, is as follows: NAGVMQNPRHLVRRRGQEARLRCSPMKGHSHVYWYRQLPEEGLKFMVYLQKENIIDESGMPKERFSAEFPKEGPSILRIQQVVRGDSAAYFCASSPRGVQYTEAFFGQGTRLTVV.

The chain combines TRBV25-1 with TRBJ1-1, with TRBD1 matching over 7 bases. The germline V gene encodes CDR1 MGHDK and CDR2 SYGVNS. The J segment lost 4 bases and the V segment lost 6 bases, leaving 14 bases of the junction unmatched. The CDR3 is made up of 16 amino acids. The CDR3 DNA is TGTGCCAGCAGCTCATCTAACAGGGGATTGGGCACTGAAGCTTTCTTT. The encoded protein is CASSSSNRGLGTEAFF.

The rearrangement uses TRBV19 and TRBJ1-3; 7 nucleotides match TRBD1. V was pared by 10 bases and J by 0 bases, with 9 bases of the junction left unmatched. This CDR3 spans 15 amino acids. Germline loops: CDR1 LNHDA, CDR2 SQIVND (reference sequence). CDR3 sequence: CATWDRPLSGNTIYF. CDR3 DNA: TGTGCCACCTGGGACAGACCTCTCTCTGGAAACACCATATATTTT.

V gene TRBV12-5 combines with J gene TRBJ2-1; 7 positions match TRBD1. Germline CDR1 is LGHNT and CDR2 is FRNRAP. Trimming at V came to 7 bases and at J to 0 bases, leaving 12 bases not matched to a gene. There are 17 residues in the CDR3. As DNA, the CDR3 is TGTGCTAGTGCCCACCCTCAGGGGGATCCCTCCTACAATGAGCAGTTCTTC. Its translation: CASAHPQGDPSYNEQFF.

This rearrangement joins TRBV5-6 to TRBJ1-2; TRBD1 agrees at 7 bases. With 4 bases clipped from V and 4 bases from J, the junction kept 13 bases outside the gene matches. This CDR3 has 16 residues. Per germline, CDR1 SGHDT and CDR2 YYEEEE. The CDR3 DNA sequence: TGTGCCAGCAGCGCTTGGACAGGACTTCTGGGCTATGGCTACACCTTC. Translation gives CASSAWTGLLGYGYTF.

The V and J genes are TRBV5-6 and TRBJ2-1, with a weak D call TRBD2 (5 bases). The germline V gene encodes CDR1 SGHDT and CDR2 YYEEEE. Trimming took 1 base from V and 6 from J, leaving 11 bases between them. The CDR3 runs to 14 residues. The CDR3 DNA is TGTGCCAGCAGCTTGACTAGTCTTATCAATGAGCAGTTCTTC. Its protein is CASSLTSLINEQFF.

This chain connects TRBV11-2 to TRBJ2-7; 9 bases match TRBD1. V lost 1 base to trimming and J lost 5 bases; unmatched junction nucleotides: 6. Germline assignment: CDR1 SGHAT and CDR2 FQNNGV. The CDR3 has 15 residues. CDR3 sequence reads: CASSLVGDRGNEQYF. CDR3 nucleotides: TGTGCCAGCAGCTTAGTTGGCGACAGGGGGAACGAGCAGTACTTC.

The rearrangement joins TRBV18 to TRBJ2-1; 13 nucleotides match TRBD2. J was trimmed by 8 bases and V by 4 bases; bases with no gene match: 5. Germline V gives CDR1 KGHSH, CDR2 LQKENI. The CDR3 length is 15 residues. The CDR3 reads CASSHRTSGSDEQFF. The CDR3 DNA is TGTGCCAGCTCACACCGGACTAGCGGGAGCGATGAGCAGTTCTTC.

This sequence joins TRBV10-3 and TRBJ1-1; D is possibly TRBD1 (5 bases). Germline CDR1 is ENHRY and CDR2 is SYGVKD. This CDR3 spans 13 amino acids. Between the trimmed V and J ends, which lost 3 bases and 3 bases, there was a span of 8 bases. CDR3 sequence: CAISDGGYTEAFF. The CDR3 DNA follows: TGTGCCATCAGTGACGGGGGGTACACTGAAGCTTTCTTT.

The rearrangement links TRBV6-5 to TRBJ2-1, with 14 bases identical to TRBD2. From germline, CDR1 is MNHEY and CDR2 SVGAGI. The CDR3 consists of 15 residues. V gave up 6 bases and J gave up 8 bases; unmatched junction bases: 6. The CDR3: CASRMTSGRVDEQFF. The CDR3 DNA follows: TGTGCCAGCAGGATGACTAGCGGGAGGGTGGATGAGCAGTTCTTC.

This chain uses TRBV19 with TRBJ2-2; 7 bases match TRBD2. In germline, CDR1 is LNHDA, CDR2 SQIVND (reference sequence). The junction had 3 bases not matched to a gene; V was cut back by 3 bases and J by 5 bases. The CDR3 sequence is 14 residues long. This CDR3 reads CASSIGAGTGELFF. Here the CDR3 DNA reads TGTGCCAGTAGTATCGGAGCGGGGACCGGGGAGCTGTTTTTT.

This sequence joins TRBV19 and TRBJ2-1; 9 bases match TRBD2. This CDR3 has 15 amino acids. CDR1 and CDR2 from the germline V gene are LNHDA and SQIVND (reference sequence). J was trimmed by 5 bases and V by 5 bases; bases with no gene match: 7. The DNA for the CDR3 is TGTGCCAGTAGTCTGACTAGCGGATCCGACAATGAGCAGTTCTTC. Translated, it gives CASSLTSGSDNEQFF.

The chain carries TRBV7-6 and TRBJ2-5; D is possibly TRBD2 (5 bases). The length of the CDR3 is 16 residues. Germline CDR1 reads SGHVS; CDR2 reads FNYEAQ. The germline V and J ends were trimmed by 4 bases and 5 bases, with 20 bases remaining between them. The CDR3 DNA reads TGTGCCAGCAGCTCCAGGACCCACAAGGGCGGGGAGACCCAGTACTTC. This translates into CASSSRTHKGGETQYF.

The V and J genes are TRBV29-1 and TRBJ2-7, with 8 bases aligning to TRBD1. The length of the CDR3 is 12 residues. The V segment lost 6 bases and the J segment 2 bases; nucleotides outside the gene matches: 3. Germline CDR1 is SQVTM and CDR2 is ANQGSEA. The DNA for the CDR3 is TGCAGCGTGGGACAGGCCGCCTACGAGCAGTACTTC. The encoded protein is CSVGQAAYEQYF.

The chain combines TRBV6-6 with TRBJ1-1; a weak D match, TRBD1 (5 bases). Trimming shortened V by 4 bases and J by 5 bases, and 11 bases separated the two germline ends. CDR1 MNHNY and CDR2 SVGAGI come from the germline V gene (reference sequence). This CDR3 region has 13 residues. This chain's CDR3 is CASSSPQVTEAFF. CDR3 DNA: TGTGCCAGCAGTTCACCACAGGTGACTGAAGCTTTCTTT.

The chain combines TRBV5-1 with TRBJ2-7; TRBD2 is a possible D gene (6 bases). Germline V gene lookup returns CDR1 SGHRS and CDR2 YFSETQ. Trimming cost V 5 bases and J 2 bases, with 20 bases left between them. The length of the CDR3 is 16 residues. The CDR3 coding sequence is TGCGCCAGCAGACCGGACCGTTCTAGCGTAACCTACGAGCAGTACTTC. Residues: CASRPDRSSVTYEQYF.

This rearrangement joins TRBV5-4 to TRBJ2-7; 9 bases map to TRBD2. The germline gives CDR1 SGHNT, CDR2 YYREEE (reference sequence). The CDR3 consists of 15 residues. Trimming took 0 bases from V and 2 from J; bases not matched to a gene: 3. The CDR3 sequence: CASSLGSGGPYEQYF. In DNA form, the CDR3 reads TGTGCCAGCAGCTTGGGTAGCGGGGGACCCTACGAGCAGTACTTC.